The clone carrying this T cell receptor beta chain was counted many times. Its target is unknown. The CDR3 spans 12 residues. Trimming removed 5 bases at V and 5 bases at J, with 10 bases between. Per germline, CDR1 SEHNR and CDR2 FQNEAQ (reference sequence). This sample was included in a study of T cell repertoires in cytomegalovirus infection. Study as a whole: HLA-B-restricted CMV epitopes that are well studied, plus recently identified HLA-C-restricted ones, were used by the study. Public TCR beta signatures provided an indication of both CMV infection and a matching HLA type. Findings of the study overall: The ex vivo response showed dominance by HLA-C-restricted CMV-specific TCR beta clonotypes.

Using its own MiXCR run on the reads, TCRdb lists one record per CDR3 protein. The table lists fewer than 900,000 distinct CDR3 sequences, roughly 28% of them singletons. The V and J genes are TRBV7-9 and TRBJ2-7; tentative D call: TRBD1 (6 bases). Sample: cultured CD8+ T cells from PBMCs, taken from culture after CMV antigen stimulation. The source is a human donor in good health (CMV status not recorded). Some clones in this sample may be carry-over from other donors' samples. CDR3 DNA sequence: TGTGCCAGCAGCGCACAGGGTGACGAGCAGTACGTC. Amino acid sequence: CASSAQGDEQYV.